A single TCR beta chain is shown here with its context. Its target is not known. The CDR3 covers 13 residues. Germline CDR1 reads MNHNY; CDR2 reads SVGAGI (reference sequence). V lost 2 bases and J lost 6, with 11 bases in between. The sample is drawn from a study of T cells in Graves' hyperthyroidism and ophthalmopathy. Background on the study: Peripheral blood draws took place at initial diagnosis, ahead of any treatment.

Subjects with ophthalmopathy showed a Clinical Activity Score no lower than 3, a NOSPECS grade no lower than 4, and a duration shorter than 3 months. Amplified TCR beta CDR3 regions derived from RNA transcripts. In the first-round RT-PCR of the TCR CDR3, the HTBI primer set was used. TCRdb reprocessed the multiplex PCR reads via MiXCR and lists one record per CDR3 protein. Seen here are approximately 690,000 distinct CDR3 sequences, roughly 20% observed once, and the top ten hold over 30%. Findings and limits, study-wide: Model output signaled ophthalmopathy a median around 5.9 months ahead of onset. Ophthalmopathy and stable hyperthyroidism were told apart by a 13 V-J model.

The source material was blood. The chain is built from TRBV6-6 and TRBJ2-7; D uncertain. The source is a young man with Graves' ophthalmopathy. The CDR3 DNA follows: TGTGCCAGCAGTTACGATGGGGTGGGCGAGCAGTACTTC. Translation gives CASSYDGVGEQYF.